The 30 T cell receptor beta chains below were found in one sample sequenced in a study of T cell responses to AZD1222 COVID-19 vaccine. Assay used: immunoSEQ multiplex PCR; TCRdb lists only in-frame clones, some missing. Among 100,000 or so clones, about 83% were seen once, and the ten largest hold 15% to 20%. Source: peripheral blood, taken on day 0 of AZD1222 vaccination. Receptors originate from an adult in good health.

The V call is TRBV7-2, the J call TRBJ1-2; 8 bases line up with TRBD1. This CDR3 spans 12 amino acids. Trimming cost V 3 bases and J 8 bases; bases outside gene matches: 2. Germline V lookup: CDR1 SGHTA, CDR2 FQGNSA. The CDR3 bases are TGTGCCAGCAGCTTGGACAGGGAGGGCTACACCTTC. It specifies CASSLDREGYTF.

This clone has more than one count but fewer than ten. The chain joins TRBV9 to TRBJ2-7, with 7 bases lining up with TRBD1. V lost 3 bases, J lost 5 bases, and 5 bases stayed unmatched. The CDR3 is 13 amino acids. The germline V gene has CDR1 SGDLS and CDR2 YYNGEE. CDR3 protein: CASSAETGNEQYF. In nucleotides, the CDR3 is TGTGCCAGCAGCGCGGAGACAGGGAACGAGCAGTACTTC.

V is TRBV2 and J is TRBJ2-3; D may be TRBD1 or TRBD2 (6 bases each). This CDR3 has 14 residues. Trimming stripped 5 bases from V and 1 base from J, with 10 bases between. Per the germline V gene, CDR1 is SNHLY and CDR2 is FYNNEI. CDR3 amino acids: CASSWGAGTDTQYF. Written as DNA, the CDR3 is TGTGCCAGCAGTTGGGGGGCGGGCACAGATACGCAGTATTTT.

This rearrangement joins TRBV3-1 (or the pseudogene TRBV3-2) to TRBJ2-1; no clear D gene. The CDR3 has 12 amino acids. The V gene's germline CDR1 is LGHDT and CDR2 YNNKEL (reference sequence). V was pared by 1 base and J by 8 bases, with 6 bases between. This chain's CDR3 is CASSQVSYEQFF. In nucleotides, the CDR3 is TGTGCCAGCAGCCAAGTGAGCTATGAGCAGTTCTTC.

V is TRBV4-3 and J is TRBJ2-4, with TRBD1 identical over 10 bases. This CDR3 contains 17 residues. Per the germline V gene, CDR1 is LGHNA and CDR2 is YSLEER. V was clipped by 0 bases and J by 7 bases; unmatched bases: 9. This CDR3 is CASSQELAGQGGNIQYF. In DNA, the CDR3 is TGCGCCAGCAGCCAAGAATTGGCCGGACAGGGGGGGAACATTCAGTACTTC.

The chain employs TRBV9 and TRBJ2-7, with a weak D call TRBD1 (6 bases). V was shortened by 2 bases and J by 0 bases, with 6 bases between the two germline ends. CDR1 and CDR2 (germline): SGDLS, YYNGEE. The CDR3 is 13 residues long. CDR3 DNA sequence: TGTGCCAGCAGCGTGGGACACTCCTACGAGCAGTACTTC. Residues: CASSVGHSYEQYF.

The V and J genes are TRBV15 and TRBJ2-7; D is ambiguous. The CDR3 totals 15 residues. V was shortened by 0 bases and J by 6 bases, with 15 bases between the two germline ends. The germline gives CDR1 LNHNV, CDR2 YYDKDF (reference sequence). In DNA, the CDR3 is TGTGCCACCAGCAGAGATCTCCAAGGCGGCAGCGAGCAGTACTTC. This translates into CATSRDLQGGSEQYF.

This chain connects TRBV7-6 to TRBJ1-2; TRBD1 might be the D (6 bases). V shed 5 bases and J shed 4 bases, with 17 bases lying between them. CDR3 length equals 15 residues. CDR1 is SGHVS and CDR2 is FNYEAQ in the germline V gene. This chain's CDR3 is CASSPGFDRRYGYTF. The CDR3 DNA reads as TGTGCCAGCAGCCCAGGTTTCGACAGGCGCTATGGCTACACCTTC.

The J gene is TRBJ1-3, the V gene TRBV6-1; D is possibly TRBD1 (6 bases). The CDR3 runs 14 residues. Looked up from germline, CDR1 is MNHNS and CDR2 is SASEGT. V was pared by 2 bases and J by 2 bases, with 7 bases between. The CDR3 here is CASSEYRAGNTIYF. In nucleotides, the CDR3 is TGTGCCAGCAGTGAATACAGGGCTGGAAACACCATATATTTT.

CDR3 in amino acids: CASRGDRSNTEAFF. For the CDR3, the DNA is TGTGCCAGCAGGGGGGACAGATCGAACACTGAAGCTTTCTTT. V is TRBV6-5 and J is TRBJ1-1; the match to TRBD1 covers 7 bases. Germline V gene sequence: CDR1 MNHEY, CDR2 SVGAGI. Unmatched junction bases numbered 5, after V lost 6 bases and J lost 1 base. CDR3 size: 14 residues.

A note on this clone: The junction departs from the called germline gene at one end, perhaps through a read error. J is TRBJ1-5 and V is TRBV9, with D maybe TRBD1 (5 bases). The CDR3 length is 13 residues. Germline-derived CDR1 and CDR2 are SGDLS and YYNGEE. The CDR3 loop reads CASSVDRRGPLNF. The CDR3 DNA reads as TGTGCCAGCAGCGTAGATCGGAGGGGCCCCTTGAATTTT.

This chain uses TRBV27 with TRBJ1-6, with a tentative D call TRBD1 (5 bases). The CDR3 has 15 amino acids. Trimming left V 0 bases short and J 8 bases short, with 11 bases between. Germline V gives CDR1 MNHEY, CDR2 SMNVEV (reference sequence). As DNA, the CDR3 is TGTGCCAGCAGTTTATCGGCAGGGTGGGATTCACCCCTCCACTTT. This codes for CASSLSAGWDSPLHF.

The V and J genes are TRBV2 and TRBJ2-7; D not resolved. V lost 6 bases, J lost 3 bases, and 21 bases lay in between. Per germline, CDR1 SNHLY and CDR2 FYNNEI. The CDR3 spans 16 residues. Written as DNA, the CDR3 is TGTGCCAGCAGCGACGGTCCAGCCCTGACTTACTACGAGCAGTACTTC. Translating gives CASSDGPALTYYEQYF.

The chain combines TRBV6-5 with TRBJ2-7; 8 positions match TRBD1. The germline gives CDR1 MNHEY, CDR2 SVGAGI. This CDR3 has 12 amino acids. With V trimmed by 5 bases and J by 6 bases, 3 bases remained unmatched. The CDR3 DNA is TGTGCCAGCAGTCCACAGGGGGGCGAGCAGTACTTC. Translated, it gives CASSPQGGEQYF.

This clone was seen a single time. The V and J genes are TRBV29-1 and TRBJ1-2; D remains unclear. CDR1 SQVTM and CDR2 ANQGSEA come from the germline V gene. V dropped 3 bases and J dropped 4 bases, with 9 bases sitting between them. The CDR3 consists of 12 residues. DNA for the CDR3: TGCAGCGTTGACGGGCAGATCTATGGCTACACCTTC. Amino acid sequence: CSVDGQIYGYTF.

The rearrangement uses TRBV19 and TRBJ2-2; 7 positions match TRBD1. V lost 7 bases and J lost 7; bases outside the gene matches: 6. CDR1 is LNHDA, CDR2 SQIVND, per germline (reference sequence). There are 13 residues in the CDR3. CDR3: CASTEQGIGELFF. The CDR3 DNA follows: TGTGCCAGTACCGAACAGGGGATCGGGGAGCTGTTTTTT.

The chain joins TRBV19 to TRBJ1-2; D is ambiguous. The ends were cut back, 0 bases at V and 0 bases at J, with 14 bases in the middle. Germline lookup yields CDR1 LNHDA and CDR2 SQIVND (reference sequence). This CDR3 has 17 residues. The CDR3 DNA follows: TGTGCCAGTAGTATAGATCGCGGGAACGGAGCTAACTATGGCTACACCTTC. It translates to CASSIDRGNGANYGYTF.

The chain recombines TRBV6-2 or TRBV6-3 with TRBJ2-2, with 8 bases identical to TRBD1. This CDR3 contains 16 residues. The germline V gene encodes CDR1 MNHEY and CDR2 SVGEGT. V shed 2 bases, J shed 4 bases, and the junction held 6 bases outside the gene matches. CDR3 in DNA: TGTGCCAGCAGTTACCCCAGGGGGCGCGCCACCGGGGAGCTGTTTTTT. This translates into CASSYPRGRATGELFF.

This sequence joins TRBV4-2 and TRBJ2-7, with D tentatively TRBD2 (7 bases). CDR1 and CDR2 (germline): LGHNA, YNFKEQ. The CDR3 extends over 14 amino acids. Trimming removed 1 base from V and 2 bases from J, with 9 bases in between. The CDR3 spells CASSQGGGTYEQYF. CDR3 bases: TGTGCCAGCAGCCAAGGGGGGGGCACCTACGAGCAGTACTTC.

The chain couples TRBV2 to TRBJ1-3, with no clear D. The length of the CDR3 is 14 residues. Trimming shortened V by 7 bases and J by 3 bases, and 13 bases separated the two germline ends. Germline assignment: CDR1 SNHLY and CDR2 FYNNEI. The CDR3 coding sequence is TGTGCCAGCACCTTCGGTGCGGATGGAAACACCATATATTTT. Amino acid sequence: CASTFGADGNTIYF.

The chain employs TRBV11-1 and TRBJ2-1, with TRBD1 matching over 7 bases. V lost 3 bases to trimming and J lost 0 bases; unmatched junction nucleotides: 5. The CDR3 is made up of 16 amino acids. Germline V lookup: CDR1 SGHAT, CDR2 FQDESV (reference sequence). CDR3 DNA sequence: TGTGCCAGCAGCTTGGGACAGCCGAACTCCTACAATGAGCAGTTCTTC. It translates to CASSLGQPNSYNEQFF.

This sequence joins TRBV6-4 and TRBJ2-3, with D maybe TRBD2 (5 bases). The CDR3 is made up of 14 amino acids. Per the germline V gene, CDR1 is MRHNA and CDR2 is SNTAGT. Trimming took 3 bases from V and 5 from J, leaving 12 bases between them. In nucleotides, the CDR3 is TGTGCCAGCAGTGATCTGGGCGCGGGAGATACGCAGTATTTT. Protein product: CASSDLGAGDTQYF.

This chain links TRBV4-2 with TRBJ1-4; the match to TRBD1 covers 7 bases. The ends lost 1 base at V and 8 bases at J; junction bases unmatched: 1. CDR3 size: 13 residues. Germline V gene sequence: CDR1 LGHNA, CDR2 YNFKEQ. CDR3 protein: CASSQGGQEKLFF. In nucleotides, the CDR3 is TGTGCCAGCAGCCAAGGGGGACAGGAAAAACTGTTTTTT.

This chain uses TRBV6-5 with TRBJ1-1; D is unresolved. Between the trimmed V and J ends, which lost 2 bases and 5 bases, there was a span of 12 bases. CDR1 and CDR2 from the germline V gene are MNHEY and SVGAGI. The CDR3 runs to 14 residues. The CDR3 DNA sequence: TGTGCCAGCAGTTACCTCAAAAGCGGTACTGAAGCTTTCTTT. Translating gives CASSYLKSGTEAFF.

The chain couples TRBV7-9 to TRBJ1-5; D possibly corresponds to TRBD1 (5 bases). CDR3 length: 15 residues. Deletions cut 4 bases from V and 6 bases from J, with 16 bases between. Germline CDR1 and CDR2: SEHNR and FQNEAQ (reference sequence). Written as DNA, the CDR3 is TGTGCCAGCAGCTACGACGGGGGATCGGTTCAGCCCCAGCATTTT. This translates into CASSYDGGSVQPQHF. Full variable domain (missing parts from reference TRBV7-9 and TRBJ1-5): DTGVSQNPRHKITKRGQNVTFRCDPISEHNRLYWYRQTLGQGPEFLTYFQNEAQLEKSRLLSDRFSAERPKGSFSTLEIQRTEQGDSAMYLCASSYDGGSVQPQHFGDGTRLSIL.

The rearrangement uses TRBV5-1 and TRBJ2-3; 10 nucleotides align to TRBD2. CDR3 size: 16 residues. Germline V gene lookup returns CDR1 SGHRS and CDR2 YFSETQ. With V trimmed by 5 bases and J by 2 bases, 8 bases remained unmatched. The CDR3 DNA follows: TGCGCCAGCAGGTGGACTAGCGGCACCCTCACAGATACGCAGTATTTT. Translating gives CASRWTSGTLTDTQYF.

V is TRBV18 and J is TRBJ2-7; D is possibly TRBD2 (6 bases). V lost 2 bases and J 4 bases, leaving 9 bases between the germline ends. The CDR3 covers 13 residues. The germline V gene encodes CDR1 KGHSH and CDR2 LQKENI. The CDR3 region is CASSPREAYEQYF. The CDR3 DNA reads as TGTGCCAGCTCACCAAGGGAGGCGTACGAGCAGTACTTC.

The V and J genes are TRBV19 and TRBJ1-4; possible D gene TRBD1, 5 bases. Trimming removed 3 bases at V and 8 bases at J, with 13 bases between. Per germline, CDR1 LNHDA and CDR2 SQIVND (reference sequence). The CDR3 loop spans 14 amino acids. The DNA for the CDR3 is TGTGCCAGTAGTATTCAGGGTGTGGTGGAAAAACTGTTTTTT. Its protein is CASSIQGVVEKLFF.

This chain joins TRBV10-3 and TRBJ1-4; D may be TRBD1 (5 bases). The V end was cut by 2 bases, the J end by 4 bases, with 20 bases between. Germline assignment: CDR1 ENHRY and CDR2 SYGVKD. The CDR3 is 18 residues long. CDR3 loop: CAISESLPGRGLNEKLFF. The CDR3, as DNA: TGTGCCATCAGTGAGAGCTTACCGGGACGGGGACTTAATGAAAAACTGTTTTTT.

This chain uses TRBV6-5 with TRBJ1-3; TRBD1 agrees at 10 bases. The J segment lost 7 bases and the V segment lost 5 bases, leaving 2 bases of the junction unmatched. The CDR3 runs to 13 residues. Germline V gives CDR1 MNHEY, CDR2 SVGAGI. CDR3 in amino acids: CASSTGQGNTIYF. The CDR3, as DNA: TGTGCCAGCAGTACGGGACAGGGGAACACCATATATTTT.